This is a list of T cell receptor beta chains from one sample in a study of post-analysis software for immune sequencing data. In TCRdb, the PCR reads were re-called with MiXCR into one record per CDR3 protein. This table holds around 700,000 distinct CDR3 sequences, roughly three fifths found once. Sequenced material: blood. All receptors come from a girl between 2 and 10 years old with multiple sclerosis. Both conserved end residues are part of each CDR3. A D gene is named only where the DNA matches it firmly. Expanded clones get a size class; other rows say once, few or many, or leave the size out.

V	size	J	D	CDR3	DNA
TRBV7-9	few	TRBJ2-5	NA	CASSLARGYGSNTETQYF	TGTGCCAGCAGCTTAGCGCGAGGATACGGGAGCAACACGGAGACCCAGTACTTC
TRBV12-3/TRBV12-4	NA	TRBJ2-7	TRBD2	CASSLNLAETPYEQYF	TGTGCCAGCAGTTTGAATCTAGCGGAGACACCCTACGAGCAGTACTTC
TRBV5-1	few	TRBJ2-4	NA	CASSLVGSLVAKNIQYF	TGCGCCAGCAGCTTGGTTGGATCCCTGGTGGCCAAAAACATTCAGTACTTC
TRBV30	NA	TRBJ2-3	NA	CAWSVQAGGTDTQYF	TGTGCCTGGAGTGTACAAGCAGGGGGCACAGATACGCAGTATTTT
TRBV6-5	NA	TRBJ1-3	TRBD1	CASRPPQGTSGNTIYF	TGTGCCAGCAGGCCCCCACAGGGGACCTCTGGAAACACCATATATTTT
TRBV20-1	NA	TRBJ1-6	NA	CSAATGSSYNSPLHF	TGCAGTGCTGCCACAGGGAGCTCCTATAATTCACCCCTCCACTTT
TRBV6-5	NA	TRBJ2-6	NA	CASRTGANVLTF	TGTGCCAGCAGGACTGGGGCCAACGTCCTGACTTTC
TRBV12-3/TRBV12-4	NA	TRBJ1-2	NA	CASREVNYGYTF	TGTGCCAGCAGAGAAGTTAACTATGGCTACACCTTC
TRBV20-1	few	TRBJ2-1	NA	CSAKLLGLARNEQFF	TGCAGTGCCAAACTATTGGGGCTAGCACGGAATGAGCAGTTCTTC
TRBV11-2	NA	TRBJ2-1	TRBD2	CASSARLADTYNEQFF	TGTGCCAGCAGCGCGAGACTAGCGGATACCTACAATGAGCAGTTCTTC
TRBV27	NA	TRBJ2-1	TRBD2	CASTVTSGGDNEQFF	TGTGCCAGCACCGTGACTAGCGGGGGGGACAATGAGCAGTTCTTC
TRBV6-1	NA	TRBJ1-5	TRBD1	CASSDMGQGGHQPQHF	TGTGCCAGCAGTGATATGGGACAGGGTGGACATCAGCCCCAGCATTTT
TRBV5-1	NA	TRBJ2-5	NA	CASSLGEGLGQETQYF	TGCGCCAGCAGCTTGGGTGAGGGTCTGGGCCAAGAGACCCAGTACTTC
TRBV28	NA	TRBJ2-7	NA	CASSSSIARSYEQYF	TGTGCCAGCAGTTCATCCATAGCGAGGTCCTACGAGCAGTACTTC
TRBV10-3	NA	TRBJ1-2	NA	CAISDQSGGDIGYTF	TGTGCCATCAGTGATCAGAGCGGCGGGGATATTGGCTACACCTTC
TRBV20-1	NA	TRBJ2-1	NA	CSARAPIGGTSFNEQFF	TGCAGTGCTAGAGCCCCTATTGGGGGGACCAGCTTCAATGAGCAGTTCTTC
TRBV7-2	NA	TRBJ2-1	NA	CASRITGTQGVSAQFF	TGTGCCAGCAGGATAACCGGGACACAGGGCGTATCGGCGCAGTTCTTC
TRBV7-2	NA	TRBJ2-1	NA	CASRAKTLSYNEQFF	TGTGCCAGCAGAGCCAAGACCCTCTCCTACAATGAGCAGTTCTTC
TRBV12-3/TRBV12-4	NA	TRBJ2-3	NA	CASSFPTSPLTDTQYF	TGTGCCAGCAGTTTCCCTACTAGTCCCCTTACAGATACGCAGTATTTT
TRBV29-1	NA	TRBJ1-1	TRBD1	CSVERTGDTEAFF	TGCAGCGTTGAAAGGACAGGTGACACTGAAGCTTTCTTT
TRBV7-9	NA	TRBJ2-7	TRBD1	CASSRGDRGQYF	TGTGCCAGCAGCCGGGGGGACAGGGGACAGTACTTC
TRBV10-3	NA	TRBJ2-3	TRBD1	CATSKALRDRGRDTQYF	TGTGCCACTTCGAAGGCTCTACGGGACAGGGGGCGGGATACGCAGTATTTT
TRBV7-9	NA	TRBJ1-2	NA	CASSSGLWATQYGYTF	TGTGCCAGCAGCTCTGGCCTTTGGGCTACGCAATATGGCTACACCTTC
TRBV11-2	NA	TRBJ2-1	TRBD2	CASSLDPAGGTDNEQFF	TGTGCCAGCAGCTTAGATCCGGCGGGGGGGACAGACAATGAGCAGTTCTTC
TRBV20-1	NA	TRBJ2-3	NA	CSASTDSFFTDTQYF	TGCAGTGCTAGTACTGACAGCTTTTTCACAGATACGCAGTATTTT
TRBV7-9	NA	TRBJ1-2	NA	CASSLVAGAEYGYTF	TGTGCCAGCAGCTTAGTTGCAGGGGCCGAATATGGCTACACCTTC
TRBV27	NA	TRBJ1-2	TRBD1	CASSLSGTGADYGYTF	TGTGCCAGCAGTTTATCCGGGACAGGAGCGGACTATGGCTACACCTTC
TRBV29-1	NA	TRBJ2-5	NA	CSVGSGIEETQYF	TGCAGCGTTGGCTCAGGGATTGAAGAGACCCAGTACTTC
TRBV9	NA	TRBJ2-4	NA	CASSVGGSKNIQYF	TGTGCCAGCAGCGTAGGGGGTTCCAAAAACATTCAGTACTTC
TRBV7-9	NA	TRBJ2-3	NA	CASSYLSSGPEGDTQYF	TGTGCCAGCAGCTACCTCTCCAGCGGGCCAGAAGGAGATACGCAGTATTTT